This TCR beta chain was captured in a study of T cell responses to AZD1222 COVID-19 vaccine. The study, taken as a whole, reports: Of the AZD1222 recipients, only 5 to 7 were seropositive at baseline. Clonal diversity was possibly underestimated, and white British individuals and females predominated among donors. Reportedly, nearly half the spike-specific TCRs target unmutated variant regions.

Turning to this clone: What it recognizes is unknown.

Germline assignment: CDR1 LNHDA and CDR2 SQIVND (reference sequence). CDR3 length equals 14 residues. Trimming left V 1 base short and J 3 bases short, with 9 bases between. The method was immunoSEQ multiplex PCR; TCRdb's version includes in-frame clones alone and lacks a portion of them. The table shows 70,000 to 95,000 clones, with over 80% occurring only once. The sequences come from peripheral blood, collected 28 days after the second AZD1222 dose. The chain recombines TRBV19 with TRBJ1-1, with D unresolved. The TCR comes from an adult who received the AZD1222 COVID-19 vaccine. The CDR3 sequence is CASSIGRWDTEAFF. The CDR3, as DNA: TGTGCCAGTAGTATAGGAAGATGGGACACTGAAGCTTTCTTT.